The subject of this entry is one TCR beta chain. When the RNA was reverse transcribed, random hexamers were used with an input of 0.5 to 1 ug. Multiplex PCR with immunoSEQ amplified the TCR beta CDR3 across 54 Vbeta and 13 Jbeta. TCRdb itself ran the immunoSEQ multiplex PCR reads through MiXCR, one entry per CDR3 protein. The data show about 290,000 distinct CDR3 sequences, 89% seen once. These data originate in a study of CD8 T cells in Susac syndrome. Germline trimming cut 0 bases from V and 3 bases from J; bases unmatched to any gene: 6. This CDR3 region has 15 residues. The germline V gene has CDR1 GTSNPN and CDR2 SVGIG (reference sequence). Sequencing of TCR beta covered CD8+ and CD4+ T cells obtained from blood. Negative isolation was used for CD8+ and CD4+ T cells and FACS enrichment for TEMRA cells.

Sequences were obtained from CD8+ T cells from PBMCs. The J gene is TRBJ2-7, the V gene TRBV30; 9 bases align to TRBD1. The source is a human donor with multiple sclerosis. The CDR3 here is CAWSVGTGFFYEQYF. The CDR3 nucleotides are TGTGCCTGGAGTGTAGGGACAGGGTTCTTCTACGAGCAGTACTTC.